This TCR beta chain was obtained from a study of T cell repertoires in cytomegalovirus infection. The CDR3 runs 13 residues. Trimming removed 1 base at V and 1 base at J, with 5 bases between. Per the germline V gene, CDR1 is SNHLY and CDR2 is FYNNEI. TCRdb used MiXCR to reprocess the reads, holding one entry per CDR3 protein. The sample has about a million distinct CDR3 sequences, roughly 30% seen once. On this clonotype itself: The target antigen is unknown.

The chain joins TRBV2 to TRBJ2-7; D is unclear. The TCR originated in a human donor in good health (CMV status not recorded). Some clones in this sample may be carry-over from other donors' samples. Sample: cultured CD8+ T cells from PBMCs, taken from culture after CMV antigen stimulation. The CDR3 protein is CASSEGVSYEQYF. As DNA, the CDR3 is TGTGCCAGCAGTGAAGGCGTTTCCTACGAGCAGTACTTC. The full variable domain, rest sourced from reference TRBV2 and TRBJ2-7, is EPEVTQTPSHQVTQMGQEVILRCVPISNHLYFYWYRQILGQKVEFLVSFYNNEISEKSEIFDDQFSVERPDGSNFTLKIRSTKLEDSAMYFCASSEGVSYEQYFGPGTRLTVT.